This T cell receptor beta chain was observed in a study of resident and recirculating memory T cells in vitiligo. Study-wide background: Genomic DNA was extracted from whole homogenized samples, with no cell sorting.

Some clones are missing from TCRdb's copy, which holds only in-frame ones; the method was immunoSEQ multiplex PCR. Of 70,000 to 75,000 clones in the sample, approximately 90% were seen once. Stable patients also lacked confetti depigmentation, a sign of active vitiligo. Anyone treated within the previous three months was excluded. General study findings and limits: Vitiligo lesions lacked a unique dominant clone, and clonality varied.

CDR1 SGHNT and CDR2 YYREEE come from the germline V gene (reference sequence). The trim removed 3 bases at V and 3 bases at J, leaving 4 bases unmatched. This CDR3 region has 15 residues. Notes on this clone: Its target is unknown.

The sequencing input was blood. This clonotype originated in a male donor with vitiligo. J is TRBJ2-7 and V is TRBV5-4; 12 nucleotides match TRBD1. The chain's CDR3 is CASSSGTGGFYEQYF. CDR3 sequence (DNA): TGTGCCAGCAGCTCCGGGACAGGGGGCTTCTACGAGCAGTACTTC.